This T cell receptor (beta chain) was found in a study of cytomegalovirus exposure and HLA in healthy donors. At the level of the study: The roughly 130 validation repertoires used the same platform as the 666 first-cohort repertoires, a later analysis reported.

V dropped 2 bases and J dropped 3; count of bases not matched to a gene: 15. CDR1 is SEHNR, CDR2 FQNEAQ, per germline (reference sequence). CDR3 size: 18 residues. This table comes from immunoSEQ multiplex PCR, and its TCRdb copy is limited to in-frame clones, with some not included. The data hold about 68,000 clones, with approximately 90% observed a single time. V and J are TRBV7-9 and TRBJ1-2; 7 nucleotides align to TRBD1. The TCR comes from a young man in good health and CMV-seronegative. The sequenced sample was PBMCs. The CDR3: CASSLNRDSRATDYGYTF. The CDR3 DNA is TGTGCCAGCAGCTTAAATCGGGACAGCCGAGCCACCGACTATGGCTACACCTTC.